The 7 T cell receptor beta chains in this list originate from one sample, sequenced in a study of shared clonotypes between healthy human individuals. Assay: immunoSEQ multiplex PCR; the TCRdb copy retains only in-frame clones and omits some. The sample includes some 700,000 clones, 90% of them seen just once. The sample consisted of memory CD8+ T cells from PBMCs. The subset is: CD45RO+ cells pooled with CCR7-negative TemRA cells. The receptors were gathered from a man aged 18 to 29 in good health. Some clones in this sample may be carry-over from other donors' samples.

CDR3 region: CASKSQVGVNQPQHF. In nucleotides, the CDR3 is TGTGCCAGTAAGAGTCAGGTAGGGGTCAATCAGCCCCAGCATTTT. This chain uses TRBV19 with TRBJ1-5, with D possibly being TRBD1 (5 bases). Trimming cost V 7 bases and J 3 bases, with 16 bases left between them. Looked up from germline, CDR1 is LNHDA and CDR2 is SQIVND (reference sequence). The CDR3 consists of 15 residues.

This chain links TRBV19 with TRBJ1-4; TRBD1 might be the D (5 bases). The CDR3 has 15 residues. Trimming took 3 bases from V and 7 from J, leaving 15 bases between them. Germline-derived CDR1 and CDR2 are LNHDA and SQIVND (reference sequence). The CDR3 reads CASSMSGRFIEKLFF. The CDR3 bases are TGTGCCAGTAGTATGTCAGGGCGGTTCATTGAAAAACTGTTTTTT.

The V call is TRBV7-2, the J call TRBJ2-5; TRBD2 agrees at 7 bases. This CDR3 spans 15 amino acids. In germline, CDR1 is SGHTA, CDR2 FQGNSA. After removal of 4 bases from V and 4 bases from J, the junction contained 9 bases not matched to a gene. For the CDR3, the DNA is TGTGCCAGCAGCTCAAATGGACTAGAGGGAGAGACCCAGTACTTC. Translating gives CASSSNGLEGETQYF. Using reference TRBV7-2 and TRBJ2-5 for the parts outside the CDR3, the full variable domain is GAGVSQSPSNKVTEKGKDVELRCDPISGHTALYWYRQSLGQGLEFLIYFQGNSAPDKSGLPSDRFSAERTGGSVSTLTIQRTQQEDSAVYLCASSSNGLEGETQYFGPGTRLLVL.

This clone occurred once. This CDR3 reads CASSLTANYGYTF. As DNA, the CDR3 is TGTGCCAGCAGCTTAACAGCTAACTATGGCTACACCTTC. J is TRBJ1-2 and V is TRBV13; D call uncertain. The CDR3 contains 13 residues. The germline CDR1 and CDR2 sequences are PRHDT and FYEKMQ (reference sequence). Trimming took off 2 bases at V and 0 bases at J, with 4 bases between the two ends.

The V and J genes are TRBV7-3 and TRBJ2-7; 8 bases fit TRBD2. CDR3 size: 16 residues. With 0 bases clipped from V and 0 bases from J, the junction kept 4 bases outside the gene matches. Germline V gives CDR1 SGHTA, CDR2 FQGTGA. The chain's CDR3 is CASSLTPSGSSYEQYF. CDR3 in DNA: TGTGCCAGCAGCTTAACCCCGAGCGGGAGCTCCTACGAGCAGTACTTC. Using reference TRBV7-3 and TRBJ2-7 for the parts outside the CDR3, the full variable domain is GAGVSQTPSNKVTEKGKYVELRCDPISGHTALYWYRQSLGQGPEFLIYFQGTGAADDSGLPNDRFFAVRPEGSVSTLKIQRTERGDSAVYLCASSLTPSGSSYEQYFGPGTRLTVT.

The rearrangement joins TRBV28 to TRBJ2-6; 12 bases are a match to TRBD1. With 5 bases clipped from V and 2 bases from J, the junction kept 7 bases outside the gene matches. This CDR3 comprises 18 residues. Germline loops: CDR1 MDHEN, CDR2 SYDVKM. The CDR3 DNA follows: TGTGCCAGCAGTACCTCGGGACAGGGGGCGACTGGGGCCAACGTCCTGACTTTC. This sequence encodes CASSTSGQGATGANVLTF.

Comments on this clone: A much bigger clone sits one base away, suggesting this may be a read error. V gene TRBV11-2 combines with J gene TRBJ2-7; D might be TRBD1 (6 bases). This CDR3 spans 11 amino acids. Between the trimmed V and J ends, which lost 4 bases and 7 bases, there was a span of 8 bases. From germline, CDR1 is SGHAT and CDR2 FQNNGV. As DNA, the CDR3 is TGTGCCAGCAGCTCCGGACAGGAGCAGTACTTC. It encodes CASSSGQEQYF.